The source of this TCR beta chain is a study of T cells in Graves' hyperthyroidism and ophthalmopathy. Amplification yielded TCR beta CDR3 regions, with RNA transcripts as the source. A first-round RT-PCR of the TCR CDR3 used the HTBI primer set. TCRdb fed the multiplex PCR reads into MiXCR, producing one record per CDR3 protein. The profile shows approximately 590,000 distinct CDR3 sequences, 15% to 19% of them singletons. The receptor was derived from a woman aged 25 to 39 with Graves' hyperthyroidism. The source material was blood.

The CDR3 sequence is CATSLQGSGEKLFF. CDR3 coding DNA: TGTGCCACCAGCCTACAGGGGAGCGGTGAAAAACTGTTTTTT. The V and J genes are TRBV15 and TRBJ1-4; 7 nucleotides match TRBD1. Germline V lookup: CDR1 LNHNV, CDR2 YYDKDF (reference sequence). V shed 5 bases and J 7 bases; nucleotides not matched to a gene: 7. This CDR3 has 14 amino acids.